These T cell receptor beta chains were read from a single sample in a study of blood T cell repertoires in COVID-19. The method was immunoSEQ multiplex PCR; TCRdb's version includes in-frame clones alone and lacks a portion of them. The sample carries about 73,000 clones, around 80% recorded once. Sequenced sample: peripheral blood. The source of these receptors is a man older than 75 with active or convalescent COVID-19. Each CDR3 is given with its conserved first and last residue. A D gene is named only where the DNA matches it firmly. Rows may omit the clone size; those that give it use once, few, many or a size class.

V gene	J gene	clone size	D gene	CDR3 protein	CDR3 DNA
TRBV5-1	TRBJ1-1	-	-	CASSFSQGFTEAFF	TGCGCCAGCAGCTTTTCGCAGGGATTCACTGAAGCTTTCTTT
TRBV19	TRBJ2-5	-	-	CASQGAETQYF	TGTGCCTCCCAGGGTGCAGAGACCCAGTACTTC
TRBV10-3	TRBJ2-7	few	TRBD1	CAIRQGDEQYF	TGTGCCATCAGACAGGGGGACGAGCAGTACTTC
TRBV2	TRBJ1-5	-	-	CASSAESGGQPQHF	TGTGCCAGCAGTGCAGAGTCGGGGGGTCAGCCCCAGCATTTT
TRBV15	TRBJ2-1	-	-	CATSSPLVREQFF	TGTGCCACCAGCTCTCCACTAGTTCGTGAGCAGTTCTTC
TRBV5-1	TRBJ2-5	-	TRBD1	CASSLLQGQETQYF	TGCGCCAGCAGCTTACTACAGGGGCAAGAGACCCAGTACTTC
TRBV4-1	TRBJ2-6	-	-	CASNLDRDSGANVLTF	TGCGCCAGCAACCTTGACAGGGACTCAGGGGCCAACGTCCTGACTTTC
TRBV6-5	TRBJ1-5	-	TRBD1	CASRTGEVLQPQHF	TGTGCCAGCAGGACAGGGGAAGTCCTTCAGCCCCAGCATTTT
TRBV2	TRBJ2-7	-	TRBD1	CASRGQVYEQYF	TGTGCCAGCCGGGGACAGGTTTACGAGCAGTACTTC
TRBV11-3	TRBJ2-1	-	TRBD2	CASATGRRGDNEQFF	TGTGCCAGCGCGACCGGGAGGCGGGGGGACAATGAGCAGTTCTTC
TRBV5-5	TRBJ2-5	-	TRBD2	CASSSRLAGQETQYF	TGTGCCAGCAGCTCACGACTAGCGGGCCAAGAGACCCAGTACTTC
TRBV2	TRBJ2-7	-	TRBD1	CASRWTGSSYEQYF	TGTGCCAGCAGATGGACAGGTTCCAGCTACGAGCAGTACTTC
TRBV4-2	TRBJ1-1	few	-	CASSQRGGTLNTEAFF	TGTGCCAGCAGCCAAAGGGGTGGGACATTGAACACTGAAGCTTTCTTT
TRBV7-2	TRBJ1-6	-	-	CASSSAPGTLNSPLHF	TGTGCCAGCAGCTCAGCTCCCGGGACACTAAATTCACCCCTCCACTTT
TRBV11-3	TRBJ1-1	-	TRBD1	CASSPGQGNTEAFF	TGTGCCAGCAGCCCGGGACAGGGGAACACTGAAGCTTTCTTT
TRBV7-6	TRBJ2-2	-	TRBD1	CASSFGQGTGELFF	TGTGCCAGCAGCTTCGGACAGGGAACCGGGGAGCTGTTTTTT
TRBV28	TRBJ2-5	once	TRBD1	CASRGQGSGETQYF	TGTGCCAGCAGGGGACAGGGTTCGGGGGAGACCCAGTACTTC
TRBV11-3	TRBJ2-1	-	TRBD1	CASSGTGGSYEQFF	TGTGCCAGCTCCGGGACAGGGGGTTCGTATGAGCAGTTCTTC
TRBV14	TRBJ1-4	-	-	CASSQVLGANEKLFF	TGTGCCAGCAGCCAAGTGCTGGGCGCTAATGAAAAACTGTTTTTT
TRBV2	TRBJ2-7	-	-	CASTSGLSGSYEQYF	TGTGCCAGCACCAGCGGACTATCCGGGTCCTACGAGCAGTACTTC
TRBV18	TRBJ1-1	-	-	CASSPPQGWDTEAFF	TGTGCCAGCTCACCACCGCAGGGGTGGGACACTGAAGCTTTCTTT
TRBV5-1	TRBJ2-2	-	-	CASSLVSGSNTGELFF	TGCGCCAGCAGCTTGGTTTCGGGATCGAACACCGGGGAGCTGTTTTTT
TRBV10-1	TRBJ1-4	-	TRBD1	CATTDRGLFF	TGCGCCACCACGGACAGGGGGCTGTTTTTT
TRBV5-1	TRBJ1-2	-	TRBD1	CASSLGDRNGGYTF	TGCGCCAGCAGCTTGGGGGACAGGAATGGCGGCTACACCTTC
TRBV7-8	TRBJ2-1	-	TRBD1	CASSLGPGGPNEQFF	TGTGCCAGCAGCTTAGGGCCAGGGGGCCCCAATGAGCAGTTCTTC
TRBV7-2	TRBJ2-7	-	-	CASSTLARGTPHEQYF	TGTGCCAGCAGCACGCTCGCTCGAGGAACCCCCCACGAGCAGTACTTC
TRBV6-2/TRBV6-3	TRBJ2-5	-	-	CASSLVRETQYF	TGTGCCAGCAGCCTCGTTAGAGAGACCCAGTACTTC
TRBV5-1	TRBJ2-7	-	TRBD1	CASSASRDRVWHF	TGCGCCAGCAGCGCGTCCCGGGACAGGGTTTGGCACTTC
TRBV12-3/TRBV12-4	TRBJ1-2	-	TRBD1	CASSQQGAFGYTF	TGTGCCAGCAGTCAGCAGGGGGCTTTTGGCTACACCTTC
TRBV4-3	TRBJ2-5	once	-	CASSQGPSETQYF	TGCGCCAGCAGCCAAGGTCCATCAGAGACCCAGTACTTC
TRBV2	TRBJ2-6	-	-	CASRIEGSGANVLTF	TGTGCCAGCAGGATAGAGGGCTCTGGGGCCAACGTCCTGACTTTC
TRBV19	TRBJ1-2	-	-	CASSTLDSRADGYTF	TGTGCCAGTAGTACCTTGGACAGCAGAGCGGATGGCTACACCTTC
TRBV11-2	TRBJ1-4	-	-	CASSPHGGIEKLFF	TGTGCCAGCAGCCCCCACGGGGGGATTGAAAAACTGTTTTTT
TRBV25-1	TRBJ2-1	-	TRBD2	CASSDLAEGYEQFF	TGTGCCAGCAGTGATCTAGCGGAGGGCTATGAGCAGTTCTTC
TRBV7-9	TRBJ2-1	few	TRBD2	CASSRTSGDNEQFF	TGTGCCAGCAGCAGGACTAGCGGAGACAATGAGCAGTTCTTC
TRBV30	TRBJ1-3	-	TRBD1	CAWSVRRGSGNTIYF	TGTGCCTGGAGTGTACGCAGGGGGTCTGGAAACACCATATATTTT
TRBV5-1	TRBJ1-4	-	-	CASSLEEGGEKLFF	TGCGCCAGCAGCTTGGAGGAGGGCGGTGAAAAACTGTTTTTT
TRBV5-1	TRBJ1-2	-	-	CASSFPGQNYGYTF	TGCGCCAGCAGCTTCCCGGGACAAAACTATGGCTACACCTTC
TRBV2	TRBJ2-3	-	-	CASREGQVQYF	TGTGCCAGCAGGGAAGGGCAAGTTCAGTATTTT
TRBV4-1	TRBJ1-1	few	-	CASSPRVGWSTEAFF	TGCGCCAGCAGCCCGAGGGTTGGATGGAGCACTGAAGCTTTCTTT
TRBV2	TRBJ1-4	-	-	CASSELDSRGEKLFF	TGTGCCAGCAGTGAACTGGACAGCCGAGGGGAAAAACTGTTTTTT
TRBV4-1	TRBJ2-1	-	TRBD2	CASSQRGLAGYNEQFF	TGCGCCAGCAGCCAAAGGGGACTAGCGGGGTACAATGAGCAGTTCTTC
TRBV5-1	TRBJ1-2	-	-	CASSLGAGDGYTF	TGCGCCAGCAGCTTGGGCGCAGGGGACGGCTACACCTTC
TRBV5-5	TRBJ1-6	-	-	CASSFRDNSPLHF	TGTGCCAGCAGCTTTCGGGATAATTCACCCCTCCACTTT
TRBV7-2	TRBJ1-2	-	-	CASSLATGEHYGYTF	TGTGCCAGCAGCTTAGCGACGGGGGAGCACTATGGCTACACCTTC
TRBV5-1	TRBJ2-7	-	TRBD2	CASSPTSGGSYEQYF	TGCGCCAGCAGCCCGACTAGCGGGGGCTCCTACGAGCAGTACTTC
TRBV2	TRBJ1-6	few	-	CASSVEGENSPLHF	TGTGCCAGCAGTGTGGAAGGGGAAAATTCACCCCTCCACTTT
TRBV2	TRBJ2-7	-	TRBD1	CASTGTGLYEQYF	TGTGCCAGCACCGGGACAGGCCTCTACGAGCAGTACTTC